Here is one T cell receptor beta chain with its context. A single count supports this clone. The target of this receptor is not known. Per-nucleotide qualities are absent, and no much larger clonotype sits a single base away. CDR1 and CDR2, looked up from the germline V gene, are SGHVS and FQNEAQ. A distance of 9 bases separates the germline ends of V and J, which lose 5 bases and 6 bases respectively. There are 12 amino acids in the CDR3, from cysteine to phenylalanine inclusive. The sequence is cut down to CDR3 DNA, 36 bases in frame from base 1. The CDR3 regions of human TCRbeta chains were analyzed by immunosequencing. The study's processing was this. TCRs in the repertoires were compared against a reference library of SARS-CoV-2-specific TCRs that had been generated with the MIRA antigen-specificity platform. Breadth was defined as the fraction of unique TCRs that were SARS-CoV-2-associated. Depth was defined as the fraction of total T cells that were SARS-CoV-2-associated. Using the MIRA data, each spike-specific TCR was mapped to the spike region that the TCR reacts to and placed in a CD4 or CD8 class. Log10-transformed breadth and depth values were compared by one-way ANOVA with Sidak's multiple comparisons tests. TCRdb limited this immuneACCESS table to in-frame rearrangements with V and J called. A share of clones is missing; checked studies link under half to unresolved V genes, and the rest is unexplained. D and trimming come from the DNA, and the V and J calls and clone size come from that table. Here the sample has about 76,000 clones; about 88% occur a single time. The ten largest clonotypes hold approximately 10% of the sample.

This specimen belongs to a study of T cell responses to AZD1222 COVID-19 vaccine listed by TCRdb under 2021. Broadly, across the study: AZD1222 recipients given second doses at about 4 weeks or at about 12 weeks were pooled, since spike-specific TCR depth and breadth were not found to differ between the two schedules. A total of about 240 trial participants underwent TCR sequencing, of whom some 210 received two doses of AZD1222 and some 26 received two doses of the MenACWY control vaccine. Trial participants were enrolled by age into 18-55, 56-69 and 70-plus year subgroups, with 148, 28 and 57 TCR-sequenced participants respectively.

Overall results and qualifications from the work: The 56-69-year group was small, and its depth increase did not reach significance, likely because of low power. Conclusions about previously exposed vaccinees are limited, since just 6 or 7 AZD1222 recipients were seropositive for SARS-CoV-2 at baseline. CD4 TCRs associated with the vaccine covered the entire spike protein, and the dominant responses were in regions 160-218 and 743-854. Most participants were white British and females outnumbered males, and the authors suggested that clonal diversity may have been underestimated. Nearly half of unique spike-specific TCRs reportedly recognized epitopes outside regions mutated in the B.1.351 and B.1.1.7 variants. No day 14 peak-response samples were available, so repertoires were characterized only after the peak T cell response. After two AZD1222 doses, both the breadth and the depth of spike-specific TCRs were significantly higher than at day 0 and than in MenACWY recipients.

The intended sense of this specimen's time point label: baseline before first vaccination. Vaccinee samples were obtained from the UK trials COV001 and COV002, which included a single-blind randomized controlled phase 2/3 trial of AZD1222 (ChAdOx1 nCoV-19) in healthy adults. For TCRbeta chain sequencing, PBMC samples were collected from trial participants at day 0 and at day 28 after the second dose. The TCR originated in an adult in good health. The chain joins TRBV7-8 to TRBJ2-3; the best D guess is TRBD1, with 6 bases matching. The sequences come from peripheral blood, collected on day 0 of AZD1222 vaccination. The DNA sequence is given as TGTGCCAGCAGCCGCGACAGGGATACGCAGTATTTT. It encodes CASSRDRDTQYF.